This TCR beta chain was recorded in a study of blood T cell repertoires in COVID-19. V lost 2 bases to trimming and J lost 6 bases, with 11 bases between them. Germline CDR1 reads MNHEY; CDR2 reads SMNVEV (reference sequence). The CDR3 is made up of 14 amino acids. Generated by immunoSEQ multiplex PCR, the TCRdb table keeps only in-frame clones and is missing some. The repertoire holds more than 85,000 clones, with roughly 92% as singletons. The sample comprised peripheral blood. The receptor comes from an older man with acute or convalescent COVID-19. The rearrangement uses TRBV27 and TRBJ1-5; a possible D gene is TRBD1 (6 bases). This chain's CDR3 is CASSLRGTSQPQHF. CDR3 DNA sequence: TGTGCCAGCAGTTTAAGGGGGACCAGTCAGCCCCAGCATTTT.